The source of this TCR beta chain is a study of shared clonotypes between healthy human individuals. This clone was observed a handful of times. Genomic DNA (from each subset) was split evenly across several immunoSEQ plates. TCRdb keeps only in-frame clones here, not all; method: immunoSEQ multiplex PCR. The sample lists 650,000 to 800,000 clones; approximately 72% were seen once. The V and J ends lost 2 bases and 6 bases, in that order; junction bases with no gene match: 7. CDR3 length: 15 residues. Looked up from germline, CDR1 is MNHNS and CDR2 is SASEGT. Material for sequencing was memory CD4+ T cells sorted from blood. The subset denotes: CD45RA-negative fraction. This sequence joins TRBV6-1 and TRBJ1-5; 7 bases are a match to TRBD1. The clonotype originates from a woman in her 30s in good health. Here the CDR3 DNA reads TGTGCCAGCAGTGAACAGGGGGTGATGCTTCAGCCCCAGCATTTT. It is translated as CASSEQGVMLQPQHF.